The T cell receptor (beta chain) described here comes from a study of blood T cell repertoires in COVID-19. Looking at the study overall: Sites in the United States, Italy and Spain provided acute and convalescent COVID-19 samples.

In the original workflow: Amplification of reference gene primers was used by the study to estimate nucleated cell counts. Measured with immunoSEQ multiplex PCR; TCRdb has only the in-frame clones, and not every one. Clonal size and the V and J genes are those of that table, whereas D and trimming came from the DNA. The data show 120,000 to 150,000 clones, roughly 90% seen once. Germline loops: CDR1 MNHNS, CDR2 SASEGT. Trimming took off 2 bases at V and 7 bases at J, with 11 bases between the two ends. The CDR3 has 13 amino acids. V usage is TRBV6-1 and J usage is TRBJ1-2; maybe TRBD1 (6 bases). This sequence was found in a man in his fifties or sixties with active or convalescent COVID-19. The sequenced material came from peripheral blood. The CDR3 region is CASSERGSGGYTF. The CDR3 bases are TGTGCCAGCAGTGAAAGGGGGTCCGGTGGCTACACCTTC.